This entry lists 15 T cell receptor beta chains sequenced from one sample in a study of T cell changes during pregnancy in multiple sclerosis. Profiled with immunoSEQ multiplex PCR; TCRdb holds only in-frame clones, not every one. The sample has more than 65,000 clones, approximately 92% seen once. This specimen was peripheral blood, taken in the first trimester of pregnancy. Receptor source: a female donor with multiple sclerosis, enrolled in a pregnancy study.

The CDR3 DNA reads as TGTGCCAGCAGCCTGGGGCAGAATTCACCCCTCCACTTT. Its protein is CASSLGQNSPLHF. The chain links TRBV5-5 to TRBJ1-6; possible D gene TRBD1, 5 bases. Deletions cut 4 bases from V and 7 bases from J, with 9 bases between. The CDR3 loop spans 13 amino acids. Germline V gene sequence: CDR1 SGHKS, CDR2 YYEKEE (reference sequence).

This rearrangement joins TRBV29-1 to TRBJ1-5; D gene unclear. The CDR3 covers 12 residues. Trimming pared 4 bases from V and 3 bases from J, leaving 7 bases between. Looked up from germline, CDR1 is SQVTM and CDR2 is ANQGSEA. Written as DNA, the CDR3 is TGCAGCGTTGGTGCGGACAATCAGCCCCAGCATTTT. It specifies CSVGADNQPQHF.

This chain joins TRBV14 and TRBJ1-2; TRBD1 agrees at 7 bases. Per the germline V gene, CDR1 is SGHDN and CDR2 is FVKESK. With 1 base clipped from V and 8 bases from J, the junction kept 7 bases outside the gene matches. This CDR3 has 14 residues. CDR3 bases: TGTGCCAGCAGCCAAGTAGAGGGGGCGCAGGGCTACACCTTC. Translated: CASSQVEGAQGYTF.

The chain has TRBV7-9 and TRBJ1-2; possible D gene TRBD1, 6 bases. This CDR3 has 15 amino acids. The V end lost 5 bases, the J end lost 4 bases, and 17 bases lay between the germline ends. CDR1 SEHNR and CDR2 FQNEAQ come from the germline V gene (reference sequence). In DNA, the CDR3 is TGTGCCAGCAGCCCAGGCGGGGGGCAGGGCTATGGCTACACCTTC. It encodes CASSPGGGQGYGYTF.

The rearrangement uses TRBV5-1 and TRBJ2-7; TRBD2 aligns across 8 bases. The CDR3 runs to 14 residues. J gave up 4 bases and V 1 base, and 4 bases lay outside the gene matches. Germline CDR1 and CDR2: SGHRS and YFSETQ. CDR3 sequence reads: CASSLTGGVYEQYF. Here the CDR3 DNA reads TGCGCCAGCAGCTTGACGGGGGGGGTGTACGAGCAGTACTTC.

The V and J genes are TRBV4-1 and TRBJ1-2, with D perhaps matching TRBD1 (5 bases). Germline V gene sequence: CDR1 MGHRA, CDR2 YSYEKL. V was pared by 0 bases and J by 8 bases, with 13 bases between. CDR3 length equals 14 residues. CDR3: CASSQDSRQGGYTF. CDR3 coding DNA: TGCGCCAGCAGCCAAGATTCGAGGCAGGGAGGCTACACCTTC.

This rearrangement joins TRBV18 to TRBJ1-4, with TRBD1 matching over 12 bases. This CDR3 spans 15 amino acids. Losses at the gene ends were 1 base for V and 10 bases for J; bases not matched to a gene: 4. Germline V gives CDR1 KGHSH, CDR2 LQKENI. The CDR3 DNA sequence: TGTGCCAGCTCACCACAGGGACAGGGGGCGTCAAAACTGTTTTTT. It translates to CASSPQGQGASKLFF.

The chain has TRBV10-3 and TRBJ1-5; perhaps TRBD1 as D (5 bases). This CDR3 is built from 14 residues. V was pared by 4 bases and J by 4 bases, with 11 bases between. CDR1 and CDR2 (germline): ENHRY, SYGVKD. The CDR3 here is CAISAWGENQPQHF. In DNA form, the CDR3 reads TGTGCCATCAGTGCGTGGGGGGAGAATCAGCCCCAGCATTTT.

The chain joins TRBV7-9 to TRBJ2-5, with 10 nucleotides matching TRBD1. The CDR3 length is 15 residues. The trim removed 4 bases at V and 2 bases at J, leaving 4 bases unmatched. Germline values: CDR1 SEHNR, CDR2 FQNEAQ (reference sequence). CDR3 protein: CASSSWTGGQETQYF. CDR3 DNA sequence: TGTGCCAGCAGCTCATGGACAGGGGGGCAAGAGACCCAGTACTTC.

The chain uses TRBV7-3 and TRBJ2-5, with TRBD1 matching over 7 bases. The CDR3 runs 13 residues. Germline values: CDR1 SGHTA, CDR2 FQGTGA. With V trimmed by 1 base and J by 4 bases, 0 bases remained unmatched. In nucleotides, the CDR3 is TGTGCCAGCAGCTTAAACAGGGGAGAGACCCAGTACTTC. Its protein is CASSLNRGETQYF.

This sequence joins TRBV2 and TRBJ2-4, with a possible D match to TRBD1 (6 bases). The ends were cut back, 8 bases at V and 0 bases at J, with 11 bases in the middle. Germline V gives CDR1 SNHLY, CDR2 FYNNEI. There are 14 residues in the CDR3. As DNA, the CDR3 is TGTGCCAGCGGCACAGGGCTAGCCAAAAACATTCAGTACTTC. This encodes CASGTGLAKNIQYF.

The CDR3: CASSLGPQEGANYGYTF. CDR3 bases: TGTGCCAGCAGCTTAGGGCCCCAAGAGGGGGCTAACTATGGCTACACCTTC. This chain uses TRBV7-8 with TRBJ1-2, with D possibly being TRBD1 (6 bases). The CDR3 loop spans 17 amino acids. Trimming stripped 1 base from V and 0 bases from J, with 15 bases between. The germline gives CDR1 SGHVS, CDR2 FQNEAQ.

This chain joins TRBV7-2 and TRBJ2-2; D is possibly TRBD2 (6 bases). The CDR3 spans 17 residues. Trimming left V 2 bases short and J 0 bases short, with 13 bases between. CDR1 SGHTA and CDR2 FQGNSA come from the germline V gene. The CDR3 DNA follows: TGTGCCAGCAGCTTACTGGGACTCCAAACGAACACCGGGGAGCTGTTTTTT. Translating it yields CASSLLGLQTNTGELFF.

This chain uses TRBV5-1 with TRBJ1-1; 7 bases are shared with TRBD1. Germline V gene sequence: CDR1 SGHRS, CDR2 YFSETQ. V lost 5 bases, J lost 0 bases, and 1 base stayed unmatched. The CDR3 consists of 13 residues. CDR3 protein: CASRGTVNTEAFF. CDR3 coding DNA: TGCGCCAGCAGGGGGACAGTGAACACTGAAGCTTTCTTT.

The CDR3 nucleotides are TGTGCCAGCTCCCCTCTCGGGAGCCAAGAGACCCAGTACTTC. Translated, it gives CASSPLGSQETQYF. The rearrangement links TRBV18 to TRBJ2-5; D possibly corresponds to TRBD2 (6 bases). The CDR3 is 14 amino acids. V was pared by 6 bases and J by 1 base, with 12 bases between. Germline CDR1 reads KGHSH; CDR2 reads LQKENI.